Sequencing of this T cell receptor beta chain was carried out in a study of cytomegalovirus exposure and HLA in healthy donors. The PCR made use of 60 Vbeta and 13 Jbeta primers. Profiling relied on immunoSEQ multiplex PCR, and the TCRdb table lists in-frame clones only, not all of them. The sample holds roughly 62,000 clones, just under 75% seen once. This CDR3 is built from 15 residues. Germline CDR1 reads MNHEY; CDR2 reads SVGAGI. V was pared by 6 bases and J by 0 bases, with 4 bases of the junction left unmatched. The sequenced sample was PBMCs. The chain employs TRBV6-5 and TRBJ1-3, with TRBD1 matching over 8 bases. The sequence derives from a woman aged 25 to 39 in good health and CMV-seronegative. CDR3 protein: CASSRDRSSGNTIYF. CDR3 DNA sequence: TGTGCCAGCAGCCGGGACAGGAGCTCTGGAAACACCATATATTTT.